The rows below give T cell receptor beta chains drawn from one sample of a study of blood T cell repertoires in COVID-19. Profiled with immunoSEQ multiplex PCR; TCRdb holds only in-frame clones, not every one. The table has about 60,000 clones, approximately 84% seen once. The specimen was peripheral blood. Receptors were obtained from a man aged 65 to 85 with active COVID-19. The CDR3 runs from the conserved cysteine through the conserved F or W. Each record gives: D gene, V gene, clone size, J gene, CDR3 protein, CDR3 DNA. The D gene is left open where the match is weak. Expanded clones get a size class; other rows say once, few or many, or leave the size out.

D gene: TRBD2
V gene: TRBV4-1
clone size: -
J gene: TRBJ2-7
CDR3 protein: CASSQALAGSYEQYF
CDR3 DNA: TGCGCCAGCAGCCAAGCCCTAGCGGGTTCCTACGAGCAGTACTTC

D gene: TRBD1
V gene: TRBV19
clone size: -
J gene: TRBJ2-7
CDR3 protein: CASTSRGTGEYEQYF
CDR3 DNA: TGTGCCAGTACCTCGCGAGGGACAGGGGAGTACGAGCAGTACTTC

D gene: -
V gene: TRBV7-2
clone size: -
J gene: TRBJ2-5
CDR3 protein: CASSFGVTETQYF
CDR3 DNA: TGTGCCAGCAGCTTCGGGGTCACCGAGACCCAGTACTTC

D gene: TRBD1
V gene: TRBV4-1
clone size: -
J gene: TRBJ1-4
CDR3 protein: CARSRQGVGTNEKLFF
CDR3 DNA: TGCGCCCGCAGCCGACAGGGGGTCGGGACTAATGAAAAACTGTTTTTT

D gene: -
V gene: TRBV5-1
clone size: -
J gene: TRBJ1-4
CDR3 protein: CASSLETATNEKLFF
CDR3 DNA: TGCGCCAGCAGCTTGGAAACTGCAACTAATGAAAAACTGTTTTTT

D gene: -
V gene: TRBV18
clone size: -
J gene: TRBJ1-4
CDR3 protein: CASSPGRGKEKLFF
CDR3 DNA: TGTGCCAGCTCACCAGGAAGGGGGAAGGAAAAACTGTTTTTT

D gene: TRBD2
V gene: TRBV27
clone size: -
J gene: TRBJ2-1
CDR3 protein: CASSVTSASSYNEQFF
CDR3 DNA: TGTGCCAGCAGTGTCACTAGCGCCAGCTCCTACAATGAGCAGTTCTTC

D gene: -
V gene: TRBV19
clone size: -
J gene: TRBJ1-1
CDR3 protein: CASSSNRDGNTEAFF
CDR3 DNA: TGTGCCAGTAGTTCAAACAGGGATGGGAACACTGAAGCTTTCTTT

D gene: TRBD2
V gene: TRBV6-6
clone size: once
J gene: TRBJ2-7
CDR3 protein: CASTPREGYEQYF
CDR3 DNA: TGTGCCAGCACCCCCCGGGAGGGCTACGAGCAGTACTTC

D gene: -
V gene: TRBV3-1/TRBV3-2
clone size: -
J gene: TRBJ1-1
CDR3 protein: CASSQFTSGEAFF
CDR3 DNA: TGTGCCAGCAGCCAATTTACGTCGGGTGAAGCTTTCTTT

D gene: TRBD1
V gene: TRBV19
clone size: -
J gene: TRBJ2-5
CDR3 protein: CASSRPRQGEETQYF
CDR3 DNA: TGTGCCAGTAGTCGACCGAGACAGGGGGAAGAGACCCAGTACTTC

D gene: TRBD2
V gene: TRBV28
clone size: -
J gene: TRBJ2-7
CDR3 protein: CASRRTSGRNDEQYF
CDR3 DNA: TGTGCCAGCAGACGGACTAGCGGGAGGAACGACGAGCAGTACTTC

D gene: -
V gene: TRBV18
clone size: -
J gene: TRBJ2-7
CDR3 protein: CASSPPGSSYEQYF
CDR3 DNA: TGTGCCAGCTCACCACCAGGGAGCAGTTACGAGCAGTACTTC

D gene: TRBD1
V gene: TRBV11-3
clone size: few
J gene: TRBJ2-2
CDR3 protein: CASSLAGQKNTGELFF
CDR3 DNA: TGTGCCAGCAGCTTAGCGGGACAGAAGAACACCGGGGAGCTGTTTTTT

D gene: -
V gene: TRBV7-2
clone size: -
J gene: TRBJ2-7
CDR3 protein: CASSLALGVEQYF
CDR3 DNA: TGTGCCAGCAGCTTAGCATTAGGGGTCGAGCAGTACTTC

D gene: -
V gene: TRBV28
clone size: -
J gene: TRBJ1-1
CDR3 protein: CASSLGGLNTEAFF
CDR3 DNA: TGTGCCAGCAGTTTGGGGGGACTGAACACTGAAGCTTTCTTT

D gene: -
V gene: TRBV5-1
clone size: -
J gene: TRBJ1-1
CDR3 protein: CASSLRAEGTEAFF
CDR3 DNA: TGCGCCAGCAGCTTGAGGGCAGAGGGCACTGAAGCTTTCTTT

D gene: -
V gene: TRBV3-1/TRBV3-2
clone size: -
J gene: TRBJ1-3
CDR3 protein: CASSPRGREHTIYF
CDR3 DNA: TGTGCCAGCAGCCCCCGAGGGAGGGAGCACACCATATATTTT

D gene: TRBD2
V gene: TRBV19
clone size: few
J gene: TRBJ2-1
CDR3 protein: CATLPRTRSPYEQFF
CDR3 DNA: TGTGCCACCCTCCCCAGGACTAGGTCTCCCTATGAGCAGTTCTTC

D gene: TRBD2
V gene: TRBV11-3
clone size: once
J gene: TRBJ2-1
CDR3 protein: CASSLGGAGGPRDEQFF
CDR3 DNA: TGTGCCAGCAGCTTAGGTGGAGCGGGAGGCCCCCGTGATGAGCAGTTCTTC

D gene: TRBD2
V gene: TRBV4-1
clone size: -
J gene: TRBJ2-7
CDR3 protein: CASSLRLAAFYEQYF
CDR3 DNA: TGCGCCAGCAGCCTTAGACTAGCCGCCTTCTACGAGCAGTACTTC

D gene: -
V gene: TRBV6-6
clone size: -
J gene: TRBJ2-5
CDR3 protein: CASSHGGTYQETQYF
CDR3 DNA: TGTGCCAGCAGTCATGGGGGCACGTACCAAGAGACCCAGTACTTC

D gene: TRBD1
V gene: TRBV5-5
clone size: -
J gene: TRBJ2-7
CDR3 protein: CASSHSPDRYSYEQYF
CDR3 DNA: TGTGCCAGCAGCCACTCCCCGGACAGGTACTCCTACGAGCAGTACTTC